A selection of T cell receptor beta chains follows, all from one sample in a study of control samples from healthy donors and cancer patients. The table came from immunoSEQ multiplex PCR; TCRdb's copy has only in-frame clones and leaves some out. The table includes around 90,000 clones, approximately 86% detected once. Material for sequencing was blood. The origin of the receptors is a man aged 30 to 45 in good health. CDR3s include the opening cysteine and the closing phenylalanine or tryptophan. The D gene is left open where the match is weak. Clone size is shown for a subset of rows, as once, few, many or a class of expanded clone.

CDR3 length | J gene | clone size | V gene | D gene | CDR3 DNA | CDR3 protein
17 | TRBJ1-1 | - | TRBV9 | - | TGTGCCAGCAGCGTACTTGTAGGGATGGGGGCAGGCACTGAAGCTTTCTTT | CASSVLVGMGAGTEAFF
16 | TRBJ2-7 | - | TRBV2 | - | TGTGCCAGCAACCAAAGGGGGGGACATCGGGCGGGAGAGCAGTACTTC | CASNQRGGHRAGEQYF
15 | TRBJ2-1 | - | TRBV7-2 | TRBD2 | TGTGCCAGCAGTTTGACTAGCGGGGGGTACAATGAGCAGTTCTTC | CASSLTSGGYNEQFF
15 | TRBJ1-2 | - | TRBV2 | - | TGTGCCAGCAGTGAAATGGGGAGAGGTAACTATGGCTACACCTTC | CASSEMGRGNYGYTF
11 | TRBJ1-3 | once | TRBV20-1 | - | TGCAGTGCGAGAACTGGAAACACCATATATTTT | CSARTGNTIYF
14 | TRBJ2-4 | - | TRBV27 | - | TGTGCCAGCAGTTTTACCGGGGGCTTCGGCATTCAGTACTTC | CASSFTGGFGIQYF
16 | TRBJ1-6 | - | TRBV6-5 | - | TGTGCCAGCAGTTACGAGGGGAGCTCCTATAATTCACCCCTCCACTTT | CASSYEGSSYNSPLHF
14 | TRBJ1-2 | few | TRBV6-1 | TRBD1 | TGTGCCAGCAGTGAAACGGGACAGTACTATGGCTACACCTTC | CASSETGQYYGYTF
17 | TRBJ2-3 | - | TRBV4-1 | TRBD2 | TGCGCCAGCAGCCAAACCCTTAGCGGGGGGGCCACAGATACGCAGTATTTT | CASSQTLSGGATDTQYF
14 | TRBJ1-1 | - | TRBV4-1 | - | TGCGCCAGCAGCCAGTTACAGGGCTACACTGAAGCTTTCTTT | CASSQLQGYTEAFF
15 | TRBJ1-4 | - | TRBV12-5 | - | TGTGCTAGTGGTTTGTGGGGGGAAGCTAATGAAAAACTGTTTTTT | CASGLWGEANEKLFF
14 | TRBJ2-4 | - | TRBV6-6 | - | TGTGCCACCCTAGAGGCCCTAGCCAAAAACATTCAGTACTTC | CATLEALAKNIQYF
13 | TRBJ1-6 | - | TRBV9 | TRBD1 | TGTGCCAGCAGCCCGGGACAGGGGACGCCCCTCCACTTT | CASSPGQGTPLHF
12 | TRBJ1-5 | - | TRBV12-5 | - | TGTGCTAGTGCCTTAGGGGACCAGCCCCAGCATTTT | CASALGDQPQHF
13 | TRBJ1-5 | - | TRBV12-3/TRBV12-4 | - | TGTGCCAGCAGTCCCGAGGGTTCTCAGCCCCAGCATTTT | CASSPEGSQPQHF
11 | TRBJ2-1 | few | TRBV4-1 | - | TGCGCCAGCAGCCAAATGAATGAGCAGTTCTTC | CASSQMNEQFF
13 | TRBJ2-1 | - | TRBV12-3/TRBV12-4 | TRBD1 | TGTGCCAGCCGCCGGGACAGAGCCAATGAGCAGTTCTTC | CASRRDRANEQFF
18 | TRBJ1-1 | - | TRBV6-2/TRBV6-3 | TRBD1 | TGTGCCAGCAGCTTACCCATACGGACAGGCGAGAGGGACACTGAAGCTTTCTTT | CASSLPIRTGERDTEAFF
15 | TRBJ2-3 | - | TRBV5-4 | TRBD2 | TGTGCCAGCAACGTCGGGGGGGTTAGCACAGATACGCAGTATTTT | CASNVGGVSTDTQYF
16 | TRBJ2-7 | few | TRBV6-5 | TRBD2 | TGTGCCAGCAGTTCCCCTCTGACTAGCGGGGTCTACGAGCAGTACTTC | CASSSPLTSGVYEQYF
16 | TRBJ2-5 | - | TRBV28 | TRBD1 | TGTGCCAGCAGCTCAACCGGGACAGGGGGAGGGGAGACCCAGTACTTC | CASSSTGTGGGETQYF
17 | TRBJ2-3 | few | TRBV29-1 | TRBD2 | TGCAGCGTTGAGACTAGCGGGGGGCTGATTAGCACAGATACGCAGTATTTT | CSVETSGGLISTDTQYF
15 | TRBJ1-5 | - | TRBV24-1 | TRBD1 | TGTGCCACCAGTAGCCCCGGGACAGGGTATCAGCCCCAGCATTTT | CATSSPGTGYQPQHF
16 | TRBJ2-2 | - | TRBV6-5 | TRBD1 | TGTGCCAGCAGTTTCACCGGGACAGCGAACACCGGGGAGCTGTTTTTT | CASSFTGTANTGELFF
13 | TRBJ1-1 | - | TRBV6-5 | - | TGTGCCAGCAGGGTCAGGGGAGGCACTGAAGCTTTCTTT | CASRVRGGTEAFF
15 | TRBJ2-1 | - | TRBV6-5 | TRBD2 | TGTGCCAGCACTATTCTAGCGGGGGGTTACAATGAGCAGTTCTTC | CASTILAGGYNEQFF
14 | TRBJ1-5 | few | TRBV6-1 | - | TGTGCCAGCAGTGAAGGTGGGTTCACTCAGCCCCAGCATTTT | CASSEGGFTQPQHF
14 | TRBJ1-2 | - | TRBV7-2 | - | TGTGCCAGCAGCCCGAGACCGGGAGATTATGGCTACACCTTC | CASSPRPGDYGYTF
15 | TRBJ2-5 | - | TRBV23-1 | - | TGCGCCAGCAGTCAATCGGGGCAGGGCGGCGAGACCCAGTACTTC | CASSQSGQGGETQYF
14 | TRBJ1-2 | - | TRBV30 | TRBD1 | TGTGCCTGGAGTGATGGACAGGGTCGGAATGGCTACACCTTC | CAWSDGQGRNGYTF
15 | TRBJ1-2 | - | TRBV5-5 | - | TGTGCCAGCAGCTTGGAATTTTGGGAGGACTATGGCTACACCTTC | CASSLEFWEDYGYTF
14 | TRBJ2-3 | - | TRBV11-3 | - | TGTGCCAGCAGCTTAGAAGCAGGGACCGATACGCAGTATTTT | CASSLEAGTDTQYF
15 | TRBJ1-2 | few | TRBV5-1 | - | TGCGCCAGCAGCTTGGTGGGGGACACTAACTCCGGCTACACCTTC | CASSLVGDTNSGYTF
13 | TRBJ2-5 | - | TRBV12-3/TRBV12-4 | - | TGTGCCAGCAGCCGGGACTCCAGCCAGACCCAGTACTTC | CASSRDSSQTQYF
12 | TRBJ2-1 | - | TRBV9 | - | TGTGCCAGCGGCGCCATAGAGAATGAGCAGTTCTTC | CASGAIENEQFF
11 | TRBJ2-4 | - | TRBV14 | - | TGTGCCAGCAGCCGAGGAAACATTCAGTACTTC | CASSRGNIQYF
17 | TRBJ2-5 | - | TRBV19 | TRBD2 | TGTGCCAGTAGTATAGGCTCCGCGGGGGGCAGGCAAGAGACCCAGTACTTC | CASSIGSAGGRQETQYF
11 | TRBJ1-5 | - | TRBV12-5 | - | TGTGCTAGTGGTCTCAATCAGCCCCAGCATTTT | CASGLNQPQHF
14 | TRBJ1-1 | - | TRBV24-1 | - | TGTGCCACCAGTGCGACGGGGGCGAGTACTGAAGCTTTCTTT | CATSATGASTEAFF
13 | TRBJ1-5 | few | TRBV6-5 | TRBD1 | TGTGCCAGCAGCCTACAGGGGGATCAGCCCCAGCATTTT | CASSLQGDQPQHF
11 | TRBJ1-2 | - | TRBV20-1 | - | TGCAGTGCTCACAGGGTTGTAGACTACACCTTC | CSAHRVVDYTF
14 | TRBJ1-3 | - | TRBV10-3 | - | TGTGCCATCAGTGAGGCGTGGGGGGGAAACACCATATATTTT | CAISEAWGGNTIYF
17 | TRBJ2-3 | once | TRBV27 | TRBD2 | TGTGCCAGCAGTTTATTCGGACTAGCGGGGAGCACAGATACGCAGTATTTT | CASSLFGLAGSTDTQYF